A selection of T cell receptor beta chains follows, all from one sample in a study of immune evolution from preneoplasia to lung adenocarcinoma. Produced via immunoSEQ multiplex PCR; TCRdb's table is partial and in-frame only. The data show about 10,000 clones, with more than 75% seen just once and roughly 3% held by the top ten. The sequenced sample was FFPE invasive lung adenocarcinoma tissue. The origin of the receptors is a person between 65 and 80 years old with invasive lung adenocarcinoma. Some clones in this sample may be carry-over from other donors' samples. CDR3s include the opening cysteine and the closing phenylalanine or tryptophan. The D gene is left open where the match is weak. Clone size is stated in some rows and not others, as once, few, many or a class when expanded.

V gene	clone size	J gene	D gene	CDR3 protein	CDR3 DNA
TRBV30	-	TRBJ2-7	TRBD2	CAWSVGAGVPVGEYF	TGTGCCTGGAGTGTAGGAGCGGGAGTCCCCGTTGGGGAGTACTTC
TRBV2	-	TRBJ2-7	TRBD2	CASTRLAGYEQYF	TGTGCCAGCACCAGACTAGCGGGATACGAGCAGTACTTC
TRBV4-1	-	TRBJ1-3	-	CASSQVGGGSGNTIYF	TGCGCCAGCAGCCAAGTGGGGGGAGGGTCTGGAAACACCATATATTTT
TRBV10-3	few	TRBJ2-5	TRBD2	CAISDGGGDQETQYF	TGTGCCATCAGTGACGGCGGGGGGGATCAAGAGACCCAGTACTTC
TRBV19	-	TRBJ1-2	TRBD1	CASSPGQIYGYTF	TGTGCCAGTAGTCCGGGACAGATCTATGGCTACACCTTC
TRBV11-2	-	TRBJ2-5	-	CASSSPIGFRETQYF	TGTGCCAGCAGCTCGCCCATAGGGTTCAGGGAGACCCAGTACTTC
TRBV20-1	-	TRBJ2-5	-	CSASYQETQYF	TGCAGTGCCTCCTACCAAGAGACCCAGTACTTC
TRBV30	once	TRBJ1-2	-	CAWSGSNYGYTF	TGTGCCTGGAGTGGGTCTAACTATGGCTACACCTTC
TRBV29-1	-	TRBJ2-5	-	CSVLLAGFETQYF	TGCAGCGTTCTTCTTGCGGGATTTGAGACCCAGTACTTC
TRBV9	-	TRBJ2-7	TRBD1	CASSVGGWGDRDYEQYF	TGTGCCAGCAGCGTAGGAGGGTGGGGGGACAGGGACTACGAGCAGTACTTC
TRBV6-6	-	TRBJ1-2	-	CASSYQPPDYGYTF	TGTGCCAGCAGTTACCAGCCTCCTGACTATGGCTACACCTTC
TRBV11-1	-	TRBJ2-1	-	CASSFGASYNEQFF	TGTGCCAGCAGCTTTGGGGCCTCCTACAATGAGCAGTTCTTC
TRBV10-3	-	TRBJ1-4	-	CAISEGRAGKLFF	TGTGCCATCAGTGAAGGCAGGGCGGGCAAACTGTTTTTT
TRBV30	-	TRBJ1-5	-	CAWSVGRAGGNQPQHF	TGTGCCTGGAGTGTAGGGCGTGCAGGGGGCAATCAGCCCCAGCATTTT
TRBV5-6	few	TRBJ2-7	-	CASSSGEREQYF	TGTGCCAGCAGCTCGGGGGAGCGCGAGCAGTACTTC
TRBV25-1	-	TRBJ1-1	-	CASSESGGVWTEAFF	TGTGCCAGCAGTGAATCGGGGGGGGTGTGGACTGAAGCTTTCTTT
TRBV6-1	-	TRBJ1-5	-	CASSDTIWGNQPQHF	TGTGCCAGCAGTGACACCATTTGGGGTAATCAGCCCCAGCATTTT
TRBV28	-	TRBJ2-3	-	CASSIKGVWTDTQYF	TGTGCCAGCAGTATTAAGGGGGTCTGGACAGATACGCAGTATTTT
TRBV18	-	TRBJ2-2	-	CASSPWDTGELFF	TGTGCCAGCTCACCTTGGGACACCGGGGAGCTGTTTTTT
TRBV30	-	TRBJ1-1	-	CAWSGDRRTEAFF	TGTGCCTGGAGTGGAGACAGGAGGACTGAAGCTTTCTTT
TRBV5-1	-	TRBJ1-2	-	CASSADLLHGYTF	TGCGCCAGCAGCGCGGACCTGCTCCATGGCTACACCTTC
TRBV2	-	TRBJ1-4	-	CASSVPRGVDEKLFF	TGTGCCAGCAGTGTCCCCCGAGGGGTAGATGAAAAACTGTTTTTT
TRBV30	-	TRBJ1-2	-	CAWAVAYGYTF	TGTGCCTGGGCAGTGGCGTATGGCTACACCTTC
TRBV20-1	-	TRBJ2-1	TRBD2	CSASPGGQFF	TGCAGTGCTAGTCCGGGGGGGCAGTTCTTC
TRBV7-2	-	TRBJ2-1	-	CASSWWAGSEQFF	TGTGCCAGCAGCTGGTGGGCGGGCAGTGAGCAGTTCTTC
TRBV6-5	-	TRBJ1-5	TRBD1	CASSIRTGQNQPQHF	TGTGCCAGCAGTATCCGGACAGGGCAAAATCAGCCCCAGCATTTT
TRBV11-2	-	TRBJ2-5	-	CASSLGVKETQYF	TGTGCCAGCAGCCTGGGCGTTAAAGAGACCCAGTACTTC
TRBV6-5	-	TRBJ2-3	TRBD2	CASSTGGGGTDTQYF	TGTGCCAGCAGTACTGGCGGGGGGGGCACAGATACGCAGTATTTT
TRBV9	-	TRBJ2-1	-	CASSVEPDSRGFF	TGTGCCAGCAGCGTAGAGCCAGACTCCCGGGGGTTCTTC
TRBV7-6	-	TRBJ2-1	-	CASSRSGPDAVNEQFF	TGTGCCAGCAGCCGAAGTGGTCCGGATGCTGTGAATGAGCAGTTCTTC
TRBV20-1	-	TRBJ1-1	-	CSAYREKGAFF	TGCAGTGCATATAGGGAAAAAGGAGCTTTCTTT
TRBV7-9	-	TRBJ2-6	-	CASSLVRTSGANVLTF	TGTGCCAGCAGCTTAGTACGGACCTCTGGGGCCAACGTCCTGACTTTC
TRBV27	-	TRBJ2-1	-	CASSLRGENEQFF	TGTGCCAGCAGTTTAAGGGGGGAAAATGAGCAGTTCTTC
TRBV4-2	-	TRBJ2-7	-	CASSPVLPGAYEQYF	TGTGCCAGCAGCCCCGTTCTCCCGGGGGCCTACGAGCAGTACTTC
TRBV27	-	TRBJ2-3	TRBD2	CASSLAGVGTDTQYF	TGTGCCAGCAGCCTAGCGGGGGTTGGCACAGATACGCAGTATTTT
TRBV15	-	TRBJ2-1	-	CATSRDRMKVNEQFF	TGTGCCACCAGCAGAGATCGAATGAAGGTCAATGAGCAGTTCTTC
TRBV6-1	-	TRBJ1-1	-	CASSRTEAFF	TGTGCCAGCAGCCGCACTGAAGCTTTCTTT
TRBV28	-	TRBJ2-6	-	CASSFLSGANVLTF	TGTGCCAGCAGTTTCCTCTCTGGGGCCAACGTCCTGACTTTC
TRBV30	-	TRBJ2-5	TRBD2	CASGISGLAGGGETQYF	TGTGCCTCTGGAATCTCGGGACTAGCGGGAGGAGGAGAGACCCAGTACTTC
TRBV6-5	-	TRBJ1-5	-	CASSYRGNQPQHF	TGTGCCAGCAGTTACAGGGGCAATCAGCCCCAGCATTTT
TRBV30	-	TRBJ2-5	-	CAWSVNGETQYF	TGTGCCTGGAGTGTTAACGGAGAGACCCAGTACTTC
TRBV9	-	TRBJ2-2	-	CASSVRWNTGELFF	TGTGCCAGCAGCGTCCGCTGGAACACCGGGGAGCTGTTTTTT
TRBV4-1	-	TRBJ2-3	-	CASSPGDTQYF	TGCGCCAGCAGTCCCGGGGATACGCAGTATTTT
TRBV13	-	TRBJ2-3	-	CASSLAGGSTDTQYF	TGTGCCAGCAGCTTAGCGGGCGGAAGCACAGATACGCAGTATTTT
TRBV28	-	TRBJ2-1	-	CASVKSGTLNNEQFF	TGTGCCAGCGTCAAATCGGGGACACTTAACAATGAGCAGTTCTTC
TRBV7-9	few	TRBJ2-1	TRBD1	CASSRGTGAYNEQFF	TGTGCCAGCAGCCGTGGGACAGGAGCCTACAATGAGCAGTTCTTC
TRBV10-2	-	TRBJ2-3	-	CASSDHKTPVTDTQYF	TGCGCCAGCAGTGATCACAAAACCCCGGTAACAGATACGCAGTATTTT
TRBV30	once	TRBJ2-7	TRBD2	CAWSRTSGYSSYEQYF	TGTGCCTGGTCTCGGACTAGCGGTTATAGCTCCTACGAGCAGTACTTC
TRBV7-9	-	TRBJ2-5	-	CASSSGLVVETQYF	TGTGCCAGCTCCTCGGGTTTGGTTGTAGAGACCCAGTACTTC
TRBV5-1	-	TRBJ1-2	-	CARPQGVQGYTF	TGCGCCAGACCACAGGGAGTACAGGGCTACACCTTC
TRBV10-1	-	TRBJ2-7	TRBD1	CASGGTGRGEQYF	TGCGCCAGCGGGGGGACAGGGCGAGGTGAGCAGTACTTC
TRBV7-9	-	TRBJ2-5	-	CASSINFGTQYF	TGTGCCAGCAGCATCAACTTTGGGACCCAGTACTTC
TRBV2	-	TRBJ2-1	-	CASGNNEQFF	TGTGCCAGCGGGAACAATGAGCAGTTCTTC
TRBV5-1	-	TRBJ2-7	TRBD2	CASSLTSGRSDEQYF	TGCGCCAGCAGCTTGACTAGCGGGAGGTCCGATGAGCAGTACTTC